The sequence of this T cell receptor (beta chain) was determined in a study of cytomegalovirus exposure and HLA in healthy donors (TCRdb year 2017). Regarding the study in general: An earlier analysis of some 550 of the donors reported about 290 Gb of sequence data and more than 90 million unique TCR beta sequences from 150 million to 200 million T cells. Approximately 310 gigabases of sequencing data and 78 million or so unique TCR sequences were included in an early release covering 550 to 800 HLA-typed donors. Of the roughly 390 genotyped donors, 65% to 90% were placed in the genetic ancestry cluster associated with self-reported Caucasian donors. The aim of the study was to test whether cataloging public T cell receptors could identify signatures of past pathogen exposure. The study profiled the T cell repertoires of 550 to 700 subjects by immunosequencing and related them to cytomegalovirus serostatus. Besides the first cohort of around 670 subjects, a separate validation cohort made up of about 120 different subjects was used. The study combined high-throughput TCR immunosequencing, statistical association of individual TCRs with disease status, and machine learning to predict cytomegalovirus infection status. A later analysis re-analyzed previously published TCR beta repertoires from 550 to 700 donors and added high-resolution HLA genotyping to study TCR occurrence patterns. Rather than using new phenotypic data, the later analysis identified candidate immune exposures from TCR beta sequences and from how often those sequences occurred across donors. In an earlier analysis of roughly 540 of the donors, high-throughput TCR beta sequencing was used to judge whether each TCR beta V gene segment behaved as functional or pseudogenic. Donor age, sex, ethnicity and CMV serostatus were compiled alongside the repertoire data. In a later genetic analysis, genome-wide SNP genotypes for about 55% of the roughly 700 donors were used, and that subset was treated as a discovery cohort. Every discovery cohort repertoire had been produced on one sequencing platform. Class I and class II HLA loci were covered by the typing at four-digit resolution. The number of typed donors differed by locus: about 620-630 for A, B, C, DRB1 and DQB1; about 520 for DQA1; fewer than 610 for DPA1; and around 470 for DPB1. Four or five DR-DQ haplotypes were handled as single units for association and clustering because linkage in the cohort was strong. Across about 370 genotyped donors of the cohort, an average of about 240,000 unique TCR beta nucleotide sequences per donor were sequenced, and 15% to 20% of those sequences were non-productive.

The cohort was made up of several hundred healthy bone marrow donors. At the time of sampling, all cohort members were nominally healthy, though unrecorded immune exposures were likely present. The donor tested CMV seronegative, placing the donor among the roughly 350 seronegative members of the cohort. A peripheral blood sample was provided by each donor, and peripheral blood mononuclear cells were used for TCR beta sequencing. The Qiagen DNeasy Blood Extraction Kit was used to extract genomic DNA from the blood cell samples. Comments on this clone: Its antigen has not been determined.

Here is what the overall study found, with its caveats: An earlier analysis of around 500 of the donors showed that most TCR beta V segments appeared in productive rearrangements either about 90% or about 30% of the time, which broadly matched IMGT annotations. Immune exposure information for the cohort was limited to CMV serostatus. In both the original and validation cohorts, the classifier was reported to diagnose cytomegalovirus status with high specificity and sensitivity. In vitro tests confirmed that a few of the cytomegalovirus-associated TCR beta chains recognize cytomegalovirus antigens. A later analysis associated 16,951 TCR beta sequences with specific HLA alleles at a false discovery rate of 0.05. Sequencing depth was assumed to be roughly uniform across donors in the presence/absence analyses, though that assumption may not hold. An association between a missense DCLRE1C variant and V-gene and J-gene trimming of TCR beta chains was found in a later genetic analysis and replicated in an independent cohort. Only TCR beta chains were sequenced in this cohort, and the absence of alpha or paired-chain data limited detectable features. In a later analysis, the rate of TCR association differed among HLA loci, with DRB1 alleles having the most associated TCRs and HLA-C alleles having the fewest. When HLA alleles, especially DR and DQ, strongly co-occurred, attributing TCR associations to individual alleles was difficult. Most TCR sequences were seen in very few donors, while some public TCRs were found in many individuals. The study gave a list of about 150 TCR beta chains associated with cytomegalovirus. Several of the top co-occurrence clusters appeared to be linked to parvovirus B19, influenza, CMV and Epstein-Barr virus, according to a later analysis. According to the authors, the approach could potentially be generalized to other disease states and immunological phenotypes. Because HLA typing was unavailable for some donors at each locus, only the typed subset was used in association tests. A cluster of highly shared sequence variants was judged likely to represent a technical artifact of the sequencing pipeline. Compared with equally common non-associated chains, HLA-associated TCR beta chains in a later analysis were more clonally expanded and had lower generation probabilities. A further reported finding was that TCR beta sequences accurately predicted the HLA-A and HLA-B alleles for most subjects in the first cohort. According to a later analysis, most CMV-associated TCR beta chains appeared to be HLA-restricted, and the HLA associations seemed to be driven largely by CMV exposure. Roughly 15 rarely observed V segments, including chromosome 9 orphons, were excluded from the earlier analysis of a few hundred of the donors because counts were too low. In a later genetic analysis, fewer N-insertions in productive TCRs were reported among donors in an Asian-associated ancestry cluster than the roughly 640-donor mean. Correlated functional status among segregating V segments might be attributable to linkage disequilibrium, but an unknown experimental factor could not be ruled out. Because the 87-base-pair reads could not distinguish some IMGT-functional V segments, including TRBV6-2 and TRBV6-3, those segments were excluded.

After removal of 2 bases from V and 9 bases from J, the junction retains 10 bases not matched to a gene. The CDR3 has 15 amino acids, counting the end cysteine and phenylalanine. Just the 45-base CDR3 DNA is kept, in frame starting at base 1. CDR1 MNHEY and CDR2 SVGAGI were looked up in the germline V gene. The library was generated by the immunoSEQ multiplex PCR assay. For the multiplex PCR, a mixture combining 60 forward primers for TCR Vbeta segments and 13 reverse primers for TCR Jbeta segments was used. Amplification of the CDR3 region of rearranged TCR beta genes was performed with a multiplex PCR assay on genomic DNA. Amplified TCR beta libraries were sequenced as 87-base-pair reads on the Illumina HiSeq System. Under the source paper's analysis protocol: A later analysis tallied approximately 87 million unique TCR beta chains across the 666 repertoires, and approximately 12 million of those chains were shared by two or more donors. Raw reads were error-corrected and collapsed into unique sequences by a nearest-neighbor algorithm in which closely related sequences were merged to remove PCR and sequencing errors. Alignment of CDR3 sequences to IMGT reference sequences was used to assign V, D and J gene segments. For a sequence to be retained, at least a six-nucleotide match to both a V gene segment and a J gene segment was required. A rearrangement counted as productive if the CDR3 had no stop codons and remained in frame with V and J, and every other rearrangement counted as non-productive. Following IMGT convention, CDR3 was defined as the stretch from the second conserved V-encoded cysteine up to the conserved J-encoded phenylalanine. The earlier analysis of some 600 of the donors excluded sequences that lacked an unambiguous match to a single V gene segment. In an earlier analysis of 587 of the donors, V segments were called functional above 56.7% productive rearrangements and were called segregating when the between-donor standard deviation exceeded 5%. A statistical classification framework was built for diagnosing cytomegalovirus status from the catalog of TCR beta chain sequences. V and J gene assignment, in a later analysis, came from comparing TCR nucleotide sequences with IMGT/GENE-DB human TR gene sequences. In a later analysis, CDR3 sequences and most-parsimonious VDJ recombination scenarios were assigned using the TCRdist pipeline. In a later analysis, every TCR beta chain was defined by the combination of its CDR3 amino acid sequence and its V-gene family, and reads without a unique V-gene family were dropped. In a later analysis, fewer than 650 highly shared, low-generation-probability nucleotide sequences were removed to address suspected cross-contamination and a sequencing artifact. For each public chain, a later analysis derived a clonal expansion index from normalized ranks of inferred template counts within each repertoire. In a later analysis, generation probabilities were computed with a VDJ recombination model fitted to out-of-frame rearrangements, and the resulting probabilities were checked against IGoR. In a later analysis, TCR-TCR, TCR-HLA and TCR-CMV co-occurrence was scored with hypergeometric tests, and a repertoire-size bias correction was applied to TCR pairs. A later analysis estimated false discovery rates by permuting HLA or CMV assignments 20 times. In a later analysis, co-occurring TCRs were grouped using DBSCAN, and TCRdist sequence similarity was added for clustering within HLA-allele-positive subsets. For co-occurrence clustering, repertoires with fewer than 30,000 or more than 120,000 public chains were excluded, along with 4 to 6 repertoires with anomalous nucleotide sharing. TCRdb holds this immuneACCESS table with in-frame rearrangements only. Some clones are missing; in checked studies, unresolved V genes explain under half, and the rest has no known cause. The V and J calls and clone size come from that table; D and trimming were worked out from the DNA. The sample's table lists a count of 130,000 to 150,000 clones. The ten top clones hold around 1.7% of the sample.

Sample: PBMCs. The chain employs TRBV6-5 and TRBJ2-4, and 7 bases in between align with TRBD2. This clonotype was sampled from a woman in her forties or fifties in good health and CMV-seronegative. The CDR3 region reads CASSYIEGGVGIQYF. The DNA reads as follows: TGTGCCAGCAGTTACATAGAGGGAGGGGTTGGCATTCAGTACTTC.